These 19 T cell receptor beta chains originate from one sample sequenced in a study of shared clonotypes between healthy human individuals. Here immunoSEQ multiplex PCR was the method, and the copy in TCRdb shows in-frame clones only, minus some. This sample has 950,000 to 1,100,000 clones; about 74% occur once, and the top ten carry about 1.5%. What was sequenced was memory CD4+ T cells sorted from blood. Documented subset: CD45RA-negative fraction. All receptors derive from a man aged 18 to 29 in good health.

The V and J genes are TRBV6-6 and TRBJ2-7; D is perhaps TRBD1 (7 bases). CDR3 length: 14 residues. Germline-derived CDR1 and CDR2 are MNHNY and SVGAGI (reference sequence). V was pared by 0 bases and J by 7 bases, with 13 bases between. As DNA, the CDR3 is TGTGCCAGCAGTTACTCCTCAGGGGGGCTTGAGCAGTACTTC. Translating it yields CASSYSSGGLEQYF.

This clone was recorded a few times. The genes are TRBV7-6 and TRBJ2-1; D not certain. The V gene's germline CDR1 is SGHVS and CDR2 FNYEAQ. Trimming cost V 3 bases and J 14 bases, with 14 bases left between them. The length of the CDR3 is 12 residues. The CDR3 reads CASSLRIGLKFF. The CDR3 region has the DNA TGTGCCAGCAGCTTGAGAATAGGGTTGAAGTTCTTC.

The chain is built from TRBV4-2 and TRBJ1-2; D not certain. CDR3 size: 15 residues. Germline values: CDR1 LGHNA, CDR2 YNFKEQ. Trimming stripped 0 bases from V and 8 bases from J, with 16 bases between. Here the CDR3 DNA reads TGTGCCAGCAGCCAAGAGTGGGCAGATGGGCGCGGCTACACCTTC. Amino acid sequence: CASSQEWADGRGYTF.

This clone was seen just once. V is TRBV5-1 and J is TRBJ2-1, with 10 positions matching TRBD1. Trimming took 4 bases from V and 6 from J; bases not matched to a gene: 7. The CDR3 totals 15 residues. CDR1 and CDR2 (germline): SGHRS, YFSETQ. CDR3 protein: CASSQTTGGSNEQFF. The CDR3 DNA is TGCGCCAGCAGCCAAACGACAGGGGGCTCCAATGAGCAGTTCTTC.

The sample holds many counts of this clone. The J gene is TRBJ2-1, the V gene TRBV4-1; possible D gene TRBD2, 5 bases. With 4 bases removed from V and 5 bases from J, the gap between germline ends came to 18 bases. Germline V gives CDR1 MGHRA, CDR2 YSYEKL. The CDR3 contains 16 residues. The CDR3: CASSLFGRGEHNEQFF. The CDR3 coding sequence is TGCGCCAGCAGCCTTTTCGGACGGGGTGAGCACAATGAGCAGTTCTTC.

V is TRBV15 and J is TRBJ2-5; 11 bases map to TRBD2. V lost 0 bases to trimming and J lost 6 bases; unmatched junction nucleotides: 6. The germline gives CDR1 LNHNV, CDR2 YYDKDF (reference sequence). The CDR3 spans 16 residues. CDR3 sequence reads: CATSRDSGTSGKTQYF. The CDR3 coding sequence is TGTGCCACCAGCAGAGATTCCGGGACTAGCGGAAAGACCCAGTACTTC.

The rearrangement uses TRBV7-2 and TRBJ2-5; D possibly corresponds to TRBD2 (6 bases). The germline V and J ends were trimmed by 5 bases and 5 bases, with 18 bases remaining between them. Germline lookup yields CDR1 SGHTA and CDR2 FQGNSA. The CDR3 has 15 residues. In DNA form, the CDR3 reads TGTGCCAGCAGCCGTCGGGGAGGCGGTCGTGAGACCCAGTACTTC. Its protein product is CASSRRGGGRETQYF.

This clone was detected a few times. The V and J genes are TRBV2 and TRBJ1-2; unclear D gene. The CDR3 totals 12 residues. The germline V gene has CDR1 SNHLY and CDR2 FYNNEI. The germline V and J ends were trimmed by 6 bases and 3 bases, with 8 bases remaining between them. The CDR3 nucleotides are TGTGCCAGCAGCCCGGAGGACTATGGCTACACCTTC. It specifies CASSPEDYGYTF. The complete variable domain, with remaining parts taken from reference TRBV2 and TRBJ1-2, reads EPEVTQTPSHQVTQMGQEVILRCVPISNHLYFYWYRQILGQKVEFLVSFYNNEISEKSEIFDDQFSVERPDGSNFTLKIRSTKLEDSAMYFCASSPEDYGYTFGSGTRLTVV.

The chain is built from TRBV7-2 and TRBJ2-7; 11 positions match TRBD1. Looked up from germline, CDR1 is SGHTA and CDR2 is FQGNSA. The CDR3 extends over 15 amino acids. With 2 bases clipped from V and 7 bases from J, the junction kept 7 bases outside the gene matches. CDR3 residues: CASSLQGQGAFEQYF. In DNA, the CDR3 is TGTGCCAGCAGCTTACAAGGACAGGGGGCGTTTGAGCAGTACTTC.

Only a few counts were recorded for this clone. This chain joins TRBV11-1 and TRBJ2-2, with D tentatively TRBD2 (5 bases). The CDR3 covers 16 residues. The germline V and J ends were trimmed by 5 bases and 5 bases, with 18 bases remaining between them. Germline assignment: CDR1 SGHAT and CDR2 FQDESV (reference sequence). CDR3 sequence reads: CASSPLDTPGTGELFF. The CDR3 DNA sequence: TGTGCCAGCAGCCCTCTAGACACCCCGGGGACCGGGGAGCTGTTTTTT.

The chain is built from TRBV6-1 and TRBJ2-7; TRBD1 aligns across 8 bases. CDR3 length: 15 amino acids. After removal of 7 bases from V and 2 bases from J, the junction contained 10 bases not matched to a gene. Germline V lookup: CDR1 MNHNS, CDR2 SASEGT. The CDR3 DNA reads TGTGCCAGCACCCCTGACAGGGGCAACGCCTACGAGCAGTACTTC. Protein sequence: CASTPDRGNAYEQYF.

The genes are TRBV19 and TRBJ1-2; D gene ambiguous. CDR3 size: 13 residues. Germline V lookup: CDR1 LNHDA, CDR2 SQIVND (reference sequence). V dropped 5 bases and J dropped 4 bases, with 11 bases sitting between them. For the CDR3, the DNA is TGTGCCAGTAGTGAACAGAGCTCCTATGGCTACACCTTC. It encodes CASSEQSSYGYTF. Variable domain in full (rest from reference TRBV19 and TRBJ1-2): DGGITQSPKYLFRKEGQNVTLSCEQNLNHDAMYWYRQDPGQGLRLIYYSQIVNDFQKGDIAEGYSVSREKKESFPLTVTSAQKNPTAFYLCASSEQSSYGYTFGSGTRLTVV.

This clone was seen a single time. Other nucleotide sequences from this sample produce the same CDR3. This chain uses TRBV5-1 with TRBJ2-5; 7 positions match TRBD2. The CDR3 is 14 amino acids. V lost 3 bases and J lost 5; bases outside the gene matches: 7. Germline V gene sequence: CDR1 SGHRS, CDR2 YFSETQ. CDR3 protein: CASSSGLVSETQYF. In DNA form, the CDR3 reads TGCGCCAGCAGCTCAGGACTAGTCAGCGAGACCCAGTACTTC.

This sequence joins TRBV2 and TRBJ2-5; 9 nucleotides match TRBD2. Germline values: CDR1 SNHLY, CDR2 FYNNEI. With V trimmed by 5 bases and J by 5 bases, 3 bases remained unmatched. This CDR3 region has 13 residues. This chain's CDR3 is CASSNLAGETQYF. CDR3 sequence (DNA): TGTGCCAGCAGTAACCTAGCGGGGGAGACCCAGTACTTC.

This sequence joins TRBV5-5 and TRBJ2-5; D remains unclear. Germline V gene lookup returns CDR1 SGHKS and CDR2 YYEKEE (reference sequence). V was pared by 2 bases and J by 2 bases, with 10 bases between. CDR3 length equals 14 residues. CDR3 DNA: TGTGCCAGCAGCTTAGGTGCGCGGCAAGAGACCCAGTACTTC. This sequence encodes CASSLGARQETQYF.

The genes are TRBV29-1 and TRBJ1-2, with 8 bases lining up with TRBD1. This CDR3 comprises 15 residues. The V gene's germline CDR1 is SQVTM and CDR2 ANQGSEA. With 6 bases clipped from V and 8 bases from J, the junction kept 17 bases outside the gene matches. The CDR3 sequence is CSVAWWGQELGGYTF. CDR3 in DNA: TGCAGCGTCGCATGGTGGGGACAGGAGCTCGGAGGCTACACCTTC.

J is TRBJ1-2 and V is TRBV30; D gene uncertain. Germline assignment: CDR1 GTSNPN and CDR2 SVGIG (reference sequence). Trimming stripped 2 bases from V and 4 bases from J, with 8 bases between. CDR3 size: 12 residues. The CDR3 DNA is TGTGCCTGGAGTAGCGGCCCCTATGGCTACACCTTC. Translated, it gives CAWSSGPYGYTF.

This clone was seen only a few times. The CDR3 DNA reads TGTGCCAGTACCCGAGAGGGGACCACCTATGGCTACACCTTC. Its protein is CASTREGTTYGYTF. The chain couples TRBV19 to TRBJ1-2; weak D call: TRBD1 (5 bases). Germline V gene sequence: CDR1 LNHDA, CDR2 SQIVND (reference sequence). Trimming took off 7 bases at V and 4 bases at J, with 16 bases between the two ends. CDR3 length equals 14 residues. The whole variable domain, remainder taken from reference TRBV19 and TRBJ1-2, is DGGITQSPKYLFRKEGQNVTLSCEQNLNHDAMYWYRQDPGQGLRLIYYSQIVNDFQKGDIAEGYSVSREKKESFPLTVTSAQKNPTAFYLCASTREGTTYGYTFGSGTRLTVV.

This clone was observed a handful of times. The CDR3 loop is CACLHNNSPLHF. CDR3 sequence (DNA): TGTGCCTGCCTTCACAATAATTCACCCCTCCACTTT. The chain recombines TRBV30 with TRBJ1-6; D remains ambiguous. The CDR3 totals 12 residues. V was shortened by 6 bases and J by 5 bases, with 8 bases between the two germline ends. CDR1 GTSNPN and CDR2 SVGIG come from the germline V gene (reference sequence).